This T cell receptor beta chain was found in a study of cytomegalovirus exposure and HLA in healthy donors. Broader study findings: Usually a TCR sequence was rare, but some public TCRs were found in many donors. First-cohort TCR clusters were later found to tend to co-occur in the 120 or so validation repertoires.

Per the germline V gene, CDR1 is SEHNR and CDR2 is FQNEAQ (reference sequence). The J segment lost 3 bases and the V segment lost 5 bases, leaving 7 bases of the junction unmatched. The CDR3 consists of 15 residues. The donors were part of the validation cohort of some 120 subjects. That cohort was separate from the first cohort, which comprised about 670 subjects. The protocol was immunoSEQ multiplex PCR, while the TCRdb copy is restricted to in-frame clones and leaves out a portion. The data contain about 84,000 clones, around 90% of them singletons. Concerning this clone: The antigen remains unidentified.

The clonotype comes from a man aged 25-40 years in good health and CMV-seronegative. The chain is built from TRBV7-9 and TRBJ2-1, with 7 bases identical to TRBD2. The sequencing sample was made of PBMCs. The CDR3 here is CASSTSLADYNEQFF. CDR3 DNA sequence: TGTGCCAGCAGCACTTCCCTAGCGGACTACAATGAGCAGTTCTTC.